This is a list of T cell receptor beta chains from one sample in a study of cytomegalovirus exposure and HLA in healthy donors. TCRdb keeps only in-frame clones here, not all; method: immunoSEQ multiplex PCR. Altogether over 50,000 clones are present, more than 75% being singletons, with the ten largest covering about 1.5%. The sample taken for sequencing was PBMCs. The receptors here all came from a man aged 18 to 30 in good health and CMV-seronegative. CDR3s include the opening cysteine and the closing phenylalanine or tryptophan. Each record gives: clone size, D gene, J gene, V gene, CDR3 protein, CDR3 DNA. The D gene is left open where the match is weak. Not all rows give a size; the values are once, few, many and, for expanded clones, a class.

clone_size: NA; d_call: NA; j_call: TRBJ1-2; v_call: TRBV2; cdr3_aa: CASRRDTLNYGYTF; cdr3_nt: TGTGCCAGCAGGAGGGACACGTTAAACTATGGCTACACCTTC
clone_size: NA; d_call: NA; j_call: TRBJ2-5; v_call: TRBV11-3; cdr3_aa: CASSLDSETQYF; cdr3_nt: TGTGCCAGCAGCTTAGATTCGGAGACCCAGTACTTC
clone_size: once; d_call: NA; j_call: TRBJ1-1; v_call: TRBV28; cdr3_aa: CASSDPTRGTEAFF; cdr3_nt: TGTGCCAGCAGCGATCCCACGCGGGGCACTGAAGCTTTCTTT
clone_size: NA; d_call: TRBD2; j_call: TRBJ2-5; v_call: TRBV10-3; cdr3_aa: CAISESRGVMETQYF; cdr3_nt: TGTGCCATCAGTGAGTCTCGGGGGGTTATGGAGACCCAGTACTTC
clone_size: NA; d_call: TRBD1; j_call: TRBJ1-5; v_call: TRBV5-6; cdr3_aa: CASSRTGGSQPQHF; cdr3_nt: TGTGCCAGCAGCCGGACAGGGGGAAGTCAGCCCCAGCATTTT
clone_size: NA; d_call: NA; j_call: TRBJ1-6; v_call: TRBV5-1; cdr3_aa: CASSRDSGPLHF; cdr3_nt: TGCGCCAGCAGCCGCGACAGTGGACCCCTCCACTTT
clone_size: once; d_call: NA; j_call: TRBJ2-3; v_call: TRBV4-1; cdr3_aa: CASSQLPNYRDTQYF; cdr3_nt: TGCGCCAGCAGCCAGCTTCCGAATTATAGAGATACGCAGTATTTT
clone_size: NA; d_call: TRBD2; j_call: TRBJ2-1; v_call: TRBV6-1; cdr3_aa: CASSESSGGARQQFF; cdr3_nt: TGTGCCAGCAGTGAAAGTAGCGGGGGGGCCAGGCAGCAGTTCTTC
clone_size: NA; d_call: TRBD2; j_call: TRBJ2-5; v_call: TRBV7-2; cdr3_aa: CASSRRGTTQETQYF; cdr3_nt: TGTGCCAGCTCCAGACGCGGGACTACCCAAGAGACCCAGTACTTC
clone_size: once; d_call: NA; j_call: TRBJ2-5; v_call: TRBV10-1; cdr3_aa: CASSSAEQETQYF; cdr3_nt: TGCGCCAGCAGTTCGGCGGAGCAAGAGACCCAGTACTTC
clone_size: NA; d_call: NA; j_call: TRBJ1-1; v_call: TRBV5-5; cdr3_aa: CASSTLWPNTEAFF; cdr3_nt: TGTGCCAGCAGCACCCTCTGGCCAAACACTGAAGCTTTCTTT
clone_size: NA; d_call: TRBD1; j_call: TRBJ2-7; v_call: TRBV5-8; cdr3_aa: CASSLEGGASEQYF; cdr3_nt: TGTGCCAGCAGCTTGGAAGGGGGCGCGAGTGAGCAGTACTTC
clone_size: NA; d_call: NA; j_call: TRBJ1-4; v_call: TRBV5-1; cdr3_aa: CASSLDPGEDEKLFF; cdr3_nt: TGCGCCAGCAGCTTGGATCCAGGGGAAGATGAAAAACTGTTTTTT
clone_size: NA; d_call: NA; j_call: TRBJ2-7; v_call: TRBV11-1; cdr3_aa: CASSPPGISYEQYF; cdr3_nt: TGTGCCAGCAGCCCCCCAGGGATTTCCTACGAGCAGTACTTC
clone_size: NA; d_call: NA; j_call: TRBJ1-2; v_call: TRBV7-8; cdr3_aa: CASSGTGNYGYTF; cdr3_nt: TGTGCCAGCAGCGGAACGGGTAACTATGGCTACACCTTC
clone_size: NA; d_call: TRBD1; j_call: TRBJ1-1; v_call: TRBV6-1; cdr3_aa: CASSLQTGVETEAFF; cdr3_nt: TGTGCCAGCAGTTTACAGACAGGGGTCGAAACTGAAGCTTTCTTT
clone_size: NA; d_call: NA; j_call: TRBJ2-1; v_call: TRBV19; cdr3_aa: CASSKRTDYNEQFF; cdr3_nt: TGTGCCAGTAGTAAACGGACAGACTACAATGAGCAGTTCTTC
clone_size: NA; d_call: TRBD2; j_call: TRBJ2-2; v_call: TRBV7-6; cdr3_aa: CASSPLLAGGSGELFF; cdr3_nt: TGTGCCAGCAGCCCACTTCTAGCGGGGGGGTCCGGGGAGCTGTTTTTT
clone_size: NA; d_call: NA; j_call: TRBJ2-3; v_call: TRBV4-1; cdr3_aa: CASSPPGTDTQYF; cdr3_nt: TGCGCCAGCAGCCCCCCCGGCACAGATACGCAGTATTTT
clone_size: NA; d_call: TRBD2; j_call: TRBJ2-7; v_call: TRBV5-4; cdr3_aa: CASSLFGLAAYEQYF; cdr3_nt: TGTGCCAGCAGCTTGTTCGGACTAGCGGCCTACGAGCAGTACTTC
clone_size: NA; d_call: NA; j_call: TRBJ2-7; v_call: TRBV9; cdr3_aa: CASSVGPGPYEQYF; cdr3_nt: TGTGCCAGCAGCGTAGGACCAGGCCCCTACGAGCAGTACTTC
clone_size: NA; d_call: TRBD1; j_call: TRBJ1-2; v_call: TRBV4-2; cdr3_aa: CASSQDPTGGLYGYTF; cdr3_nt: TGTGCCAGCAGCCAAGATCCTACAGGGGGTCTCTATGGCTACACCTTC
clone_size: NA; d_call: NA; j_call: TRBJ2-7; v_call: TRBV5-6; cdr3_aa: CASSSDRAYEQYF; cdr3_nt: TGTGCCAGCAGCTCGGACAGAGCCTACGAGCAGTACTTC
clone_size: NA; d_call: NA; j_call: TRBJ2-7; v_call: TRBV27; cdr3_aa: CASSYGQSYEQYF; cdr3_nt: TGTGCCAGCAGTTACGGACAGTCCTACGAGCAGTACTTC
clone_size: NA; d_call: TRBD2; j_call: TRBJ2-4; v_call: TRBV5-3; cdr3_aa: CARSLRPGLASYF; cdr3_nt: TGTGCCAGAAGCTTACGTCCGGGACTAGCTTCTTACTTC
clone_size: NA; d_call: NA; j_call: TRBJ2-5; v_call: TRBV6-5; cdr3_aa: CASSYSRRGTQYF; cdr3_nt: TGTGCCAGCAGTTACTCTCGCCGGGGGACCCAGTACTTC
clone_size: NA; d_call: TRBD1; j_call: TRBJ1-2; v_call: TRBV28; cdr3_aa: CASSLPTGDYTF; cdr3_nt: TGTGCCAGCAGTTTACCCACAGGGGACTACACCTTC
clone_size: NA; d_call: NA; j_call: TRBJ1-2; v_call: TRBV6-5; cdr3_aa: CASSSPGRGGYTF; cdr3_nt: TGTGCCAGCAGTTCCCCGGGGAGGGGGGGCTACACCTTC
clone_size: NA; d_call: TRBD1; j_call: TRBJ2-7; v_call: TRBV15; cdr3_aa: CATSSTGGNYEQYF; cdr3_nt: TGTGCCACCAGCAGTACAGGGGGCAACTACGAGCAGTACTTC
clone_size: NA; d_call: TRBD2; j_call: TRBJ2-1; v_call: TRBV2; cdr3_aa: CASSRLAGYNEQFF; cdr3_nt: TGTGCCAGCAGTAGACTAGCGGGGTACAATGAGCAGTTCTTC
clone_size: NA; d_call: NA; j_call: TRBJ1-2; v_call: TRBV7-9; cdr3_aa: CASSTVAGNYGYTF; cdr3_nt: TGTGCCAGCAGCACGGTGGCAGGCAACTATGGCTACACCTTC
clone_size: NA; d_call: NA; j_call: TRBJ2-5; v_call: TRBV11-2; cdr3_aa: CASSLGSTEVTQYF; cdr3_nt: TGTGCCAGCAGCTTAGGAAGCACCGAAGTGACCCAGTACTTC
clone_size: NA; d_call: TRBD2; j_call: TRBJ2-7; v_call: TRBV27; cdr3_aa: CATSHLAGGEGEQYF; cdr3_nt: TGTGCCACTTCCCACCTAGCGGGGGGCGAGGGAGAGCAGTACTTC
clone_size: NA; d_call: NA; j_call: TRBJ1-2; v_call: TRBV5-1; cdr3_aa: CASSLTAYGYTF; cdr3_nt: TGCGCCAGCAGCTTGACAGCCTATGGCTACACCTTC